A single sample gave rise to the 27 T cell receptor beta chains below, sequenced in a study of blood T cell repertoires in COVID-19. This table comes from immunoSEQ multiplex PCR, and its TCRdb copy is limited to in-frame clones, with some not included. This table has 45,000 to 50,000 clones, 83% appearing once. The specimen was peripheral blood. These receptors originate from a man at least 80 years old in a cohort sampled during active COVID-19.

V and J are TRBV20-1 and TRBJ2-7, with 10 bases identical to TRBD2. The CDR3 runs to 14 residues. Germline-derived CDR1 and CDR2 are DFQATT and SNEGSKA (reference sequence). Losses at the gene ends were 3 bases for V and 4 bases for J; bases not matched to a gene: 6. The CDR3 nucleotides read TGCAGTGCTAGTTTCCCGGGACTAGCGTACGAGCAGTACTTC. Translating it yields CSASFPGLAYEQYF.

The CDR3 sequence is CASSLGQGRAKYF. DNA for the CDR3: TGTGCCAGCAGCTTGGGCCAGGGAAGGGCCAAGTACTTC. The chain joins TRBV5-6 to TRBJ2-7; possibly TRBD1 for D (5 bases). CDR3 length: 13 amino acids. Trimming shortened V by 0 bases and J by 11 bases, and 15 bases separated the two germline ends. Germline CDR1 SGHDT, CDR2 YYEEEE.

This chain connects TRBV19 to TRBJ1-6, with TRBD1 identical over 11 bases. Germline V gene data show CDR1 as LNHDA and CDR2 as SQIVND (reference sequence). The V segment lost 7 bases and the J segment 9 bases; nucleotides outside the gene matches: 2. The CDR3 runs 13 residues. The CDR3 here is CASMGTGGSPLHF. CDR3 nucleotides: TGTGCCAGTATGGGGACAGGGGGTTCACCCCTCCACTTT.

The CDR3 reads CASSQDIGLAGGSEQFF. Written as DNA, the CDR3 is TGCGCCAGCAGCCAAGATATAGGACTAGCGGGAGGGAGTGAGCAGTTCTTC. The chain has TRBV4-3 and TRBJ2-1, with 15 positions matching TRBD2. V shed 0 bases and J 9 bases; nucleotides not matched to a gene: 6. The CDR3 consists of 17 residues. Germline V CDR1 and CDR2: LGHNA, YSLEER.

By share, this clone counts as medium-sized (0.01 to 0.1%). The chain links TRBV5-1 to TRBJ2-1; 11 positions match TRBD2. The CDR3 consists of 15 residues. The ends lost 6 bases at V and 5 bases at J; junction bases unmatched: 7. Germline V gives CDR1 SGHRS, CDR2 YFSETQ. Here the CDR3 reads CASTQTSGGDNEQFF. The CDR3 coding sequence is TGCGCCAGCACCCAAACTAGCGGGGGAGACAATGAGCAGTTCTTC.

The chain joins TRBV10-3 to TRBJ1-3, with 7 bases that match TRBD1. Germline CDR1 is ENHRY and CDR2 is SYGVKD. Unmatched junction bases numbered 6, after V lost 3 bases and J lost 1 base. This CDR3 region has 16 residues. CDR3 in amino acids: CAISDRQGGSGNTIYF. DNA for the CDR3: TGTGCCATCAGTGATCGGCAGGGGGGATCTGGAAACACCATATATTTT.

V gene TRBV5-1 combines with J gene TRBJ2-2; possible D gene TRBD1, 6 bases. Germline V gene lookup returns CDR1 SGHRS and CDR2 YFSETQ. The germline V and J ends were trimmed by 3 bases and 4 bases, with 16 bases remaining between them. This CDR3 contains 16 residues. The CDR3 protein is CASSSRGVQGTGELFF. CDR3 nucleotides: TGCGCCAGCAGCTCCCGTGGGGTACAGGGCACCGGGGAGCTGTTTTTT.

This chain links TRBV7-8 with TRBJ2-1, with TRBD2 matching over 7 bases. J lost 3 bases, V lost 5 bases, and 7 bases had no gene match. The CDR3 contains 15 residues. The V gene's germline CDR1 is SGHVS and CDR2 FQNEAQ. CDR3 DNA sequence: TGTGCCAGCAGCCAAAGCGGGAACAGCTACAATGAGCAGTTCTTC. It specifies CASSQSGNSYNEQFF.

This chain uses TRBV24-1 with TRBJ2-1; 8 nucleotides agree with TRBD1. This CDR3 contains 15 residues. CDR1 is KGHDR and CDR2 is SFDVKD in the germline V gene. Unmatched junction bases numbered 9, after V lost 5 bases and J lost 7 bases. The CDR3 is CATSGTGQGANEQFF. The CDR3 region has the DNA TGTGCCACCAGTGGTACGGGGCAGGGGGCGAATGAGCAGTTCTTC.

This chain uses TRBV7-3 with TRBJ1-2; a possible D gene is TRBD1 (6 bases). Germline V gene data show CDR1 as SGHTA and CDR2 as FQGTGA. Trimming pared 1 base from V and 6 bases from J, leaving 9 bases between. The length of the CDR3 is 13 residues. The DNA for the CDR3 is TGTGCCAGCAGCTTAAGGCAGGGGAATGGCTACACCTTC. Its translation is CASSLRQGNGYTF.

The chain is built from TRBV11-1 and TRBJ2-7; D possibly corresponds to TRBD2 (5 bases). Trimming pared 5 bases from V and 2 bases from J, leaving 13 bases between. CDR3 length: 14 amino acids. Germline lookup yields CDR1 SGHAT and CDR2 FQDESV (reference sequence). The DNA of the CDR3 is TGTGCCAGCAGCCCCCAAAGCGGAACCTACGAGCAGTACTTC. Residues: CASSPQSGTYEQYF.

This chain connects TRBV20-1 to TRBJ2-7, with D possibly TRBD2 on 7 matching bases. The CDR3 runs to 11 residues. From germline, CDR1 is DFQATT and CDR2 SNEGSKA (reference sequence). Trimming left V 6 bases short and J 6 bases short, with 12 bases between. As DNA, the CDR3 is TGCAGTGCCCCAAGGGGGGGCGAGCAGTACTTC. Translation: CSAPRGGEQYF.

The chain links TRBV6-2 or TRBV6-3 to TRBJ2-3; 9 bases line up with TRBD1. CDR1 and CDR2 (germline): MNHEY, SVGEGT. This CDR3 is 17 amino acids long. V was pared by 2 bases and J by 2 bases, with 8 bases of the junction left unmatched. The CDR3 nucleotides read TGTGCCAGCAGTTACCCCGCGGGGGACAGGGCCACAGATACGCAGTATTTT. Residues: CASSYPAGDRATDTQYF.

The chain recombines TRBV28 with TRBJ1-5; TRBD1 is a possible D gene (5 bases). V lost 7 bases and J 2 bases, leaving 18 bases between the germline ends. The CDR3 spans 16 residues. Germline loops: CDR1 MDHEN, CDR2 SYDVKM. The CDR3 loop reads CASTPRRGEGNQPQHF. CDR3 sequence (DNA): TGTGCCAGCACTCCCCGGAGGGGAGAGGGCAATCAGCCCCAGCATTTT.

This clone appeared a few times. V is TRBV7-9 and J is TRBJ2-3; 16 positions agree with TRBD2. CDR1 and CDR2 from the germline V gene are SEHNR and FQNEAQ (reference sequence). Losses at the gene ends were 5 bases for V and 4 bases for J; bases not matched to a gene: 0. CDR3 length: 15 amino acids. CDR3 amino acids: CASSGTSGRADTQYF. The CDR3 nucleotides are TGTGCCAGCAGCGGGACTAGCGGGAGGGCAGATACGCAGTATTTT.

V and J are TRBV5-4 and TRBJ2-5; 8 nucleotides match TRBD1. Germline V gene lookup returns CDR1 SGHNT and CDR2 YYREEE (reference sequence). The CDR3 totals 15 residues. Trimming removed 2 bases from V and 3 bases from J; junction bases left unmatched: 6. The chain's CDR3 is CASSFWDRREETQYF. The CDR3 coding sequence is TGTGCCAGCAGCTTTTGGGACAGGAGGGAAGAGACCCAGTACTTC.

The rearrangement uses TRBV5-1 and TRBJ1-6; 11 nucleotides align to TRBD1. This CDR3 has 17 residues. The germline gives CDR1 SGHRS, CDR2 YFSETQ. Trimming took 4 bases from V and 7 from J; bases not matched to a gene: 10. The CDR3 DNA follows: TGCGCCAGCAGCCTGACCGGGACAGGGGGGATCAATTCACCCCTCCACTTT. Translation gives CASSLTGTGGINSPLHF.

This chain connects TRBV4-2 to TRBJ1-6, with a possible D match to TRBD1 (6 bases). The germline gives CDR1 LGHNA, CDR2 YNFKEQ. V was cut by 1 base and J by 5 bases, with 6 bases left in between. This CDR3 is built from 14 residues. This CDR3 is CASSQGQDNSPLHF. In DNA form, the CDR3 reads TGTGCCAGCAGCCAAGGACAGGATAATTCACCCCTCCACTTT.

The genes are TRBV11-2 and TRBJ2-1; 9 nucleotides align to TRBD2. CDR1 is SGHAT, CDR2 FQNNGV, per germline. The ends lost 5 bases at V and 7 bases at J; junction bases unmatched: 12. This CDR3 has 16 amino acids. The CDR3 region has the DNA TGTGCCAGCAGCCCCATGGGGCGGGGGGGCTTGAATGAGCAGTTCTTC. This sequence encodes CASSPMGRGGLNEQFF.

The table lists this clone with a few counts. The gene calls are TRBV11-2 and TRBJ1-2; 7 nucleotides agree with TRBD1. This CDR3 comprises 14 residues. V lost 4 bases to trimming and J lost 3 bases; unmatched junction nucleotides: 5. The germline CDR1 and CDR2 sequences are SGHAT and FQNNGV. As DNA, the CDR3 is TGTGCCAGCAGCTCTATCAGGGGGGACTATGGCTACACCTTC. It translates to CASSSIRGDYGYTF.

This clone was detected a few times. The chain has TRBV5-6 and TRBJ1-5; 8 bases fit TRBD1. The CDR3 runs to 14 residues. Germline V gives CDR1 SGHDT, CDR2 YYEEEE. With V trimmed by 4 bases and J by 5 bases, 5 bases remained unmatched. The CDR3 is CASSPGQVDQPQHF. CDR3 nucleotide sequence: TGTGCCAGCAGCCCGGGACAGGTCGATCAGCCCCAGCATTTT. The full variable domain, with the rest looked up from reference TRBV5-6 and TRBJ1-5, is DAGVTQSPTHLIKTRGQQVTLRCSPKSGHDTVSWYQQALGQGPQFIFQYYEEEERQRGNFPDRFSGHQFPNYSSELNVNALLLGDSALYLCASSPGQVDQPQHFGDGTRLSIL.

The V gene is TRBV5-1, the J gene TRBJ2-5, with D perhaps matching TRBD2 (5 bases). The germline V gene has CDR1 SGHRS and CDR2 YFSETQ. V was cut by 7 bases and J by 5 bases, with 15 bases left in between. The CDR3 is made up of 13 amino acids. In DNA form, the CDR3 reads TGCGCCAGCGGTTTTTCGGGGATGGAGACCCAGTACTTC. Translation gives CASGFSGMETQYF.

This chain links TRBV5-6 with TRBJ1-3; 7 bases are shared with TRBD1. This CDR3 comprises 15 residues. The germline V gene encodes CDR1 SGHDT and CDR2 YYEEEE. With 4 bases clipped from V and 0 bases from J, the junction kept 4 bases outside the gene matches. This chain's CDR3 is CASSGQDTSGNTIYF. The CDR3 nucleotides are TGTGCCAGCAGCGGACAGGATACCTCTGGAAACACCATATATTTT. The full variable domain, its missing parts supplied by reference TRBV5-6 and TRBJ1-3, is DAGVTQSPTHLIKTRGQQVTLRCSPKSGHDTVSWYQQALGQGPQFIFQYYEEEERQRGNFPDRFSGHQFPNYSSELNVNALLLGDSALYLCASSGQDTSGNTIYFGEGSWLTVV.

V gene TRBV28 combines with J gene TRBJ2-1, with 13 bases aligning to TRBD2. This CDR3 has 17 amino acids. Per the germline V gene, CDR1 is MDHEN and CDR2 is SYDVKM. V dropped 7 bases and J dropped 4; count of bases not matched to a gene: 10. The CDR3 spells CASTPSGLAGDYNEQFF. In nucleotides, the CDR3 is TGTGCCAGCACCCCTTCAGGACTAGCGGGGGATTACAATGAGCAGTTCTTC.

This rearrangement joins TRBV9 to TRBJ2-1; TRBD2 matches at 7 bases. This CDR3 is 15 amino acids long. Per germline, CDR1 SGDLS and CDR2 YYNGEE. Trimming cost V 4 bases and J 0 bases; bases outside gene matches: 4. CDR3 sequence reads: CASSPRLASYNEQFF. The DNA for the CDR3 is TGTGCCAGCAGCCCCCGACTAGCCTCCTACAATGAGCAGTTCTTC.

This clone appeared once. The chain links TRBV3-1 (or the pseudogene TRBV3-2) to TRBJ2-5; D not certain. V lost 6 bases and J lost 7, with 9 bases in between. In germline, CDR1 is LGHDT, CDR2 YNNKEL (reference sequence). This CDR3 contains 11 residues. CDR3 loop: CASSQVATQYF. In DNA, the CDR3 is TGTGCCAGCAGTCAGGTGGCGACCCAGTACTTC.

The rearrangement uses TRBV30 and TRBJ1-5; D unresolved. The V and J ends lost 0 bases and 3 bases respectively, with 9 bases between them. From germline, CDR1 is GTSNPN and CDR2 SVGIG (reference sequence). The CDR3 runs to 14 residues. CDR3 nucleotide sequence: TGTGCCTGGAGTGTCAAACAGTCCAATCAGCCCCAGCATTTT. It specifies CAWSVKQSNQPQHF.